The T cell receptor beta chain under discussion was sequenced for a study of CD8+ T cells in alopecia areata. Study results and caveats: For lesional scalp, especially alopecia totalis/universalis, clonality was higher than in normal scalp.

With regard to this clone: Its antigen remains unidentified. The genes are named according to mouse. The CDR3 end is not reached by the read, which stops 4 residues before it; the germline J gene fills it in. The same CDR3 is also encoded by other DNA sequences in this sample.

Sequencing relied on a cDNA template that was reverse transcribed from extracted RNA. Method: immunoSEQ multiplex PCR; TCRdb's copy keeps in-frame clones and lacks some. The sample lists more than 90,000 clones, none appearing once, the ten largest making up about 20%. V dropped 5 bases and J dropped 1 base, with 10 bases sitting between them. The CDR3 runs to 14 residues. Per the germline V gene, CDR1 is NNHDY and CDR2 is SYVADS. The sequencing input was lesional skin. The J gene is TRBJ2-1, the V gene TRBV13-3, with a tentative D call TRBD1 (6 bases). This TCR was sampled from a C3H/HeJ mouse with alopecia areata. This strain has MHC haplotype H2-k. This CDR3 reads CASRTGHNYAEQFF. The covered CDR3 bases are TGTGCCAGCAGAACGGGACACAACTATGCT.